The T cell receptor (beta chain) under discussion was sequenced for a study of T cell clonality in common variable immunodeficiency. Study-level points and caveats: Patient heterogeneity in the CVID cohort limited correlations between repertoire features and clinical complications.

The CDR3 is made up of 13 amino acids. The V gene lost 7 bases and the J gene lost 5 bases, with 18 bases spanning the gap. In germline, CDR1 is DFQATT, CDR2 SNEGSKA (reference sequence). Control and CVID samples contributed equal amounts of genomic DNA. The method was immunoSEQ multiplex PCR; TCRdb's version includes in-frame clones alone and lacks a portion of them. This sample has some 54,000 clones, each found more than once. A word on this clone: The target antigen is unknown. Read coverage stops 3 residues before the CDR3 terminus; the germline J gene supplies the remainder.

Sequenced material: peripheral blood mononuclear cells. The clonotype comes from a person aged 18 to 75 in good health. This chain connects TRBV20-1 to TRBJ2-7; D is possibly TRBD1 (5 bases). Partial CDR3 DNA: TGCAGTGGCTTCGACAGCAACCGTGACGAG. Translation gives CSGFDSNRDE. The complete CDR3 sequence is CSGFDSNRDEQYF.